One sample yielded the 4 T cell receptor beta chains listed below, sequenced in a study of blood T cell repertoires in COVID-19. Assay: immunoSEQ multiplex PCR; the TCRdb copy retains only in-frame clones and omits some. The top ten hold over 3.5% of the sample, which has about 170,000 clones, roughly 89% seen once. Sequenced input: peripheral blood. All receptors come from a man aged 18-30 years with active or convalescent COVID-19.

The CDR3, as DNA: TGCGCCAGCAGCCAGCCCACCAGGGGGCGCCGCCACGACTACACCTTC. It is translated as CASSQPTRGRRHDYTF. The J gene is TRBJ1-2, the V gene TRBV4-1; TRBD1 matches at 8 bases. V dropped 3 bases and J dropped 10; count of bases not matched to a gene: 16. CDR3 length: 16 amino acids. CDR1 is MGHRA and CDR2 is YSYEKL in the germline V gene.

As DNA, the CDR3 is TGTGCCAGTATCGACAGCTACAATCAGCCCCAGCATTTT. It codes for CASIDSYNQPQHF. V and J are TRBV19 and TRBJ1-5, with D possibly matching TRBD1 (5 bases). The CDR3 contains 13 residues. Per the germline V gene, CDR1 is LNHDA and CDR2 is SQIVND (reference sequence). V was pared by 7 bases and J by 3 bases, with 10 bases between.

The chain couples TRBV28 to TRBJ1-2, with 8 bases identical to TRBD1. The CDR3 covers 17 residues. Per the germline V gene, CDR1 is MDHEN and CDR2 is SYDVKM. V was pared by 7 bases and J by 0 bases, with 13 bases of the junction left unmatched. The CDR3 is CASTLGQELRPNYGYTF. In DNA form, the CDR3 reads TGTGCCAGCACCCTGGGACAGGAGCTTCGACCTAACTATGGCTACACCTTC.

V is TRBV11-2 and J is TRBJ2-1, with 8 nucleotides matching TRBD2. The germline V gene encodes CDR1 SGHAT and CDR2 FQNNGV. The length of the CDR3 is 13 residues. The trim removed 6 bases at V and 11 bases at J, leaving 9 bases unmatched. CDR3 nucleotide sequence: TGTGCCAGCAGAACGCCGGGACTAGAGCAGCAGTTCTTC. It codes for CASRTPGLEQQFF.